This T cell receptor (beta chain) emerged from a study of blood T cell repertoires in COVID-19. About the research overall: Collection of acute and convalescent COVID-19 samples took place in the United States, Italy and Spain. Sources were T cells, B-cell-depleted T cells, or PBMCs; the material itself was cDNA or gDNA.

Authors' processing steps: Amplification of reference gene primers provided the estimated nucleated cell counts. Clones were read by immunoSEQ multiplex PCR, and TCRdb kept only the in-frame ones, dropping some. V and J calls and clone size are as listed in that table; D and trimming were resolved from the DNA. The repertoire holds about 86,000 clones, with 75% to 90% as singletons. J gave up 2 bases and V 4 bases, and 6 bases lay outside the gene matches. Germline V gene lookup returns CDR1 SGHDT and CDR2 YYEEEE. The CDR3 is made up of 15 amino acids. The TCR was taken from a woman aged 80 or older with active or convalescent COVID-19. The chain has TRBV5-6 and TRBJ2-7; TRBD2 agrees at 10 bases. Sample: peripheral blood. The CDR3 DNA sequence: TGTGCCAGCAGCCCGGGACTAGCGCCTACCTACGAGCAGTACTTC. Its translation: CASSPGLAPTYEQYF. The complete variable domain, with remaining parts taken from reference TRBV5-6 and TRBJ2-7, reads DAGVTQSPTHLIKTRGQQVTLRCSPKSGHDTVSWYQQALGQGPQFIFQYYEEEERQRGNFPDRFSGHQFPNYSSELNVNALLLGDSALYLCASSPGLAPTYEQYFGPGTRLTVT.